One and the same sample provided the 2 T cell receptor beta chains below, sequenced in a study of CD8+CD57+ T cells in acquired aplastic anemia. Profiles of TCR beta VDJ and CDR3 were generated from a genomic DNA template. Via MiXCR, TCRdb re-called the reads, giving one row per CDR3 protein. The table has around 50,000 distinct CDR3 sequences, roughly 60% seen once. Patients selected for sequencing had displayed CD8+CD57+ cell expansion by flow cytometry. Source material: sorted CD4+, CD8+, or CD8+CD57+ T cells (not recorded which) from PBMCs. The receptors were sampled from a human donor with aplastic anemia.

This clonotype was observed a handful of times. The chain is built from TRBV2 and TRBJ1-2; 9 nucleotides line up with TRBD1. V lost 5 bases, J lost 6 bases, and 4 bases stayed unmatched. The CDR3 is made up of 13 amino acids. Germline CDR1 reads SNHLY; CDR2 reads FYNNEI. This chain's CDR3 is CASSSRQGDGYTF. The CDR3 region has the DNA TGTGCCAGCAGTTCCAGACAGGGGGATGGCTACACCTTC.

This clonotype was counted ten times or more. The rearrangement uses TRBV20-1 and TRBJ2-7, with D uncertain. CDR3 length: 13 amino acids. V was shortened by 4 bases and J by 5 bases, with 15 bases between the two germline ends. Germline loops: CDR1 DFQATT, CDR2 SNEGSKA (reference sequence). The CDR3, as DNA: TGCAGTGCTACCCCCCCCGAAGGCGACGAGCAGTACTTC. Amino acid sequence: CSATPPEGDEQYF.